What follows are 5 T cell receptor beta chains derived from one specimen sequenced in a study of blood T cell repertoires in COVID-19. Only in-frame clones appear in the TCRdb table, and some are missing; sequencing was by immunoSEQ multiplex PCR. The data contain roughly 60,000 clones, over 75% of them singletons. The sample comprised peripheral blood. All receptors derive from an elderly man with acute or convalescent COVID-19.

V gene TRBV20-1 combines with J gene TRBJ1-2, with D hard to call. The V gene lost 3 bases and the J gene lost 1 base, with 9 bases spanning the gap. This CDR3 has 13 residues. From germline, CDR1 is DFQATT and CDR2 SNEGSKA (reference sequence). The DNA for the CDR3 is TGCAGTGCTAGTGGAGGGAGTAACTATGGCTACACCTTC. Translating it yields CSASGGSNYGYTF.

The chain links TRBV3-1 (or the pseudogene TRBV3-2) to TRBJ1-2; 12 nucleotides agree with TRBD1. The germline CDR1 and CDR2 sequences are LGHDT and YNNKEL (reference sequence). CDR3 length: 15 amino acids. The V segment lost 5 bases and the J segment 8 bases; nucleotides outside the gene matches: 9. The CDR3 DNA is TGTGCCAGCAGCTATCCGGGACAGGGGGCAAAGGGCTACACCTTC. It translates to CASSYPGQGAKGYTF.

The chain links TRBV5-6 to TRBJ2-5; D call uncertain. Trimming pared 0 bases from V and 5 bases from J, leaving 11 bases between. The V gene's germline CDR1 is SGHDT and CDR2 YYEEEE. The CDR3 length is 14 residues. CDR3 in DNA: TGTGCCAGCAGCTTGGTAGACGCGGTGGAGACCCAGTACTTC. This translates into CASSLVDAVETQYF. Full variable domain (missing parts from reference TRBV5-6 and TRBJ2-5): DAGVTQSPTHLIKTRGQQVTLRCSPKSGHDTVSWYQQALGQGPQFIFQYYEEEERQRGNFPDRFSGHQFPNYSSELNVNALLLGDSALYLCASSLVDAVETQYFGPGTRLLVL.

The genes are TRBV7-2 and TRBJ2-5, with a weak D call TRBD2 (7 bases). Germline lookup yields CDR1 SGHTA and CDR2 FQGNSA. Trimming took 5 bases from V and 1 from J, leaving 11 bases between them. The length of the CDR3 is 14 residues. The CDR3 DNA reads TGTGCCAGCAGCAAGGGGGGGGGCCAAGAGACCCAGTACTTC. Translated, it gives CASSKGGGQETQYF.

The V and J genes are TRBV2 and TRBJ2-1; TRBD1 agrees at 8 bases. Looked up from germline, CDR1 is SNHLY and CDR2 is FYNNEI. J was trimmed by 2 bases and V by 2 bases; bases with no gene match: 5. The CDR3 is 16 amino acids. In nucleotides, the CDR3 is TGTGCCAGCAGTGAAATTTTGACAGGGGCCTACAATGAGCAGTTCTTC. It is translated as CASSEILTGAYNEQFF.